This TCR beta chain was identified in a study of T-cell memory formation after mild COVID-19. Study-level points and caveats: CD4+ bias marked clones expanding day 15 to 37, unlike balanced contracting clones. Mostly located in CM and EM were contracting CD4+ clones, with contracting CD8+ clones located in EMRA.

Turning to this clonotype: Its target is not known.

TCRdb used MiXCR to reprocess the 5' RACE reads, holding one entry per CDR3 protein. This sample has approximately 240,000 distinct CDR3 sequences; less than 20% occur once, and the top ten carry about 4%. Trimming removed 0 bases from V and 7 bases from J, with 12 bases in between. Germline V lookup: CDR1 LGHNA, CDR2 YSLEER. The CDR3 contains 14 residues. Sequenced material: PBMCs or a T cell subset sorted from them (not recorded which). This rearrangement joins TRBV4-3 to TRBJ1-2; tentative D call: TRBD1 (5 bases). This TCR came from a man aged 18 to 29 who had mild COVID-19 (a few samples of this study predate the infection). Cell type and time point are not known. CDR3 DNA: TGCGCCAGCAGCCAAGATCGTAGGGGCGGTGGCTACACCTTC. Its translation: CASSQDRRGGGYTF.